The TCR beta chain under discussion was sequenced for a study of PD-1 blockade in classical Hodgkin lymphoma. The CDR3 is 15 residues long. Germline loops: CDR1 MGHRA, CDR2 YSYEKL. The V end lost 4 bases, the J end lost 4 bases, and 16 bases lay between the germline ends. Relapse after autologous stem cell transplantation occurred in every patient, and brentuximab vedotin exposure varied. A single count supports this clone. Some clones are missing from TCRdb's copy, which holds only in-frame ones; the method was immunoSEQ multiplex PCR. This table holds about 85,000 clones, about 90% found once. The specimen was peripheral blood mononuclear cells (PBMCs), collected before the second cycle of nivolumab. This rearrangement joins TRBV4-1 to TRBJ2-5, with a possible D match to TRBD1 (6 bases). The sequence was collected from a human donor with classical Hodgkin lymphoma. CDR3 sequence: CASSRSGGVGETQYF. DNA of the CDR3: TGCGCCAGCAGCCGGTCTGGGGGCGTAGGAGAGACCCAGTACTTC.